A selection of T cell receptor beta chains follows, all from one sample in a study of glioma-infiltrating T cells after dendritic cell vaccination. TCRdb's table, derived via immunoSEQ multiplex PCR, lists solely in-frame clones and lacks some. The sample holds fewer than 90,000 clones, around four fifths seen once. Sample: blood, taken after dendritic cell vaccination. The receptor set was obtained from a human donor with glioblastoma. The CDR3 runs from the conserved cysteine through the conserved F or W. Fields, in order: D gene, clone size, V gene, J gene, CDR3 protein, CDR3 DNA. The D gene is left open where the match is weak. Only part of the rows carry a size: once, few, many, or a class if the clone is expanded.

>-|-|TRBV7-3|TRBJ2-3
CASSNSTGYADTQYF
TGTGCCAGCAGTAATTCGACAGGATATGCAGATACGCAGTATTTT
>-|-|TRBV9|TRBJ2-1
CASSVATGGGQGGGGQFF
TGTGCCAGCAGCGTAGCTACCGGTGGTGGGCAGGGGGGAGGTGGGCAGTTCTTC
>-|once|TRBV19|TRBJ2-1
CASGSSYEQFF
TGTGCCAGTGGTTCCAGTTATGAGCAGTTCTTC
>-|few|TRBV2|TRBJ1-1
CASSEAEGIEAFF
TGTGCCAGCAGTGAAGCGGAGGGGATCGAAGCTTTCTTT
>-|once|TRBV15|TRBJ2-1
CATSRVGSGVGYNEQFF
TGTGCCACCAGCAGAGTTGGGTCGGGGGTTGGGTACAATGAGCAGTTCTTC
>TRBD2|-|TRBV25-1|TRBJ2-5
CASSEYSRGGLETQYF
TGTGCCAGCAGTGAATATTCGCGGGGGGGCCTGGAGACCCAGTACTTC
>-|-|TRBV19|TRBJ2-3
CASNDRKRTDTQYF
TGTGCCAGTAACGACAGGAAACGAACAGATACGCAGTATTTT
>-|-|TRBV20-1|TRBJ1-2
CSVITQGGYTF
TGCAGTGTTATCACACAGGGCGGCTACACCTTC
>TRBD2|once|TRBV7-2|TRBJ2-1
CASSLAAGVYNEQFF
TGTGCCAGCAGCTTAGCGGCGGGGGTCTACAATGAGCAGTTCTTC
>-|-|TRBV29-1|TRBJ1-2
CSVEGPGEDGYTF
TGCAGCGTTGAAGGACCCGGGGAAGATGGCTACACCTTC
>TRBD2|-|TRBV10-3|TRBJ2-7
CAISRRGGLAGASYEQYF
TGTGCCATCAGTCGAAGAGGGGGACTAGCGGGGGCCTCCTACGAGCAGTACTTC
>-|-|TRBV9|TRBJ1-1
CASSASRGGGRNTEAFF
TGTGCCAGCAGCGCCAGCCGAGGGGGGGGGAGGAACACTGAAGCTTTCTTT
>TRBD2|-|TRBV2|TRBJ2-2
CASSEVAGDNTGELFF
TGTGCCAGCAGTGAGGTAGCGGGGGACAACACCGGGGAGCTGTTTTTT
>TRBD1|-|TRBV25-1|TRBJ2-7
CASRGQGIYEQYF
TGTGCCAGCAGGGGACAGGGGATATACGAGCAGTACTTC
>-|-|TRBV9|TRBJ1-5
CASSSRDNNQPQHF
TGTGCCAGCAGCTCCCGGGACAACAATCAGCCCCAGCATTTT
>-|once|TRBV9|TRBJ1-2
CASSLDVEVDGYTF
TGTGCCAGCAGCCTTGATGTGGAGGTGGATGGCTACACCTTC
>-|-|TRBV5-4|TRBJ2-7
CASSLGYAVTYYEQYF
TGTGCCAGCAGCTTGGGCTATGCGGTGACGTACTACGAGCAGTACTTC
>-|-|TRBV16|TRBJ1-1
CASSQGLNTEAFF
TGTGCCAGCAGCCAAGGACTCAACACTGAAGCTTTCTTT
>TRBD2|-|TRBV6-1|TRBJ2-2
CASIPRGANTGELFF
TGTGCCAGCATCCCGCGGGGGGCGAACACCGGGGAGCTGTTTTTT
>-|-|TRBV9|TRBJ1-2
CASSAWGVDGYTF
TGTGCCAGCAGCGCGTGGGGGGTGGATGGCTACACCTTC
>-|once|TRBV6-5|TRBJ1-3
CASSLSGNTIYF
TGTGCCAGCAGTTTGAGTGGAAACACCATATATTTT
>-|-|TRBV7-9|TRBJ1-5
CASSLGQNSNQPQHF
TGTGCCAGCAGCTTAGGACAGAATAGCAATCAGCCCCAGCATTTT
>-|-|TRBV7-9|TRBJ1-4
CASSLFTTNEKLFF
TGTGCCAGCAGCTTATTCACAACTAATGAAAAACTGTTTTTT
>-|-|TRBV7-2|TRBJ1-1
CASSLAGHLEAFF
TGTGCCAGCAGCTTAGCTGGACACCTAGAAGCTTTCTTT
>-|-|TRBV7-2|TRBJ1-2
CASSLASGYGYTF
TGTGCCAGCAGCTTAGCGTCCGGCTATGGCTACACCTTC
>TRBD1|once|TRBV5-5|TRBJ1-2
CASRPQGHGYTF
TGTGCCAGCAGGCCACAGGGGCATGGCTACACCTTC
>TRBD1|few|TRBV10-3|TRBJ1-6
CAIGTGDSPLHF
TGTGCCATAGGGACAGGGGACTCACCCCTCCACTTT
>TRBD2|-|TRBV9|TRBJ2-5
CASSVGAGGPMETQYF
TGTGCCAGCAGCGTAGGAGCGGGGGGGCCAATGGAGACCCAGTACTTC
>-|-|TRBV5-1|TRBJ2-7
CASSLGPSGVYEQYF
TGCGCCAGCAGCTTGGGGCCTTCAGGGGTGTACGAGCAGTACTTC
>-|-|TRBV19|TRBJ1-2
CASSAQGPGGYGYTF
TGTGCCAGTAGTGCACAGGGCCCGGGGGGCTATGGCTACACCTTC
>TRBD1|-|TRBV13|TRBJ1-5
CASSTGTVGQPQHF
TGTGCCAGCAGCACCGGGACAGTCGGTCAGCCCCAGCATTTT
>-|-|TRBV7-2|TRBJ1-6
CASSLRQDNSPLHF
TGTGCCAGCAGCTTAAGACAGGATAATTCACCCCTCCACTTT
>-|-|TRBV5-1|TRBJ1-4
CASSLEGRSNEKLFF
TGCGCCAGCAGCTTGGAAGGCAGGTCTAATGAAAAACTGTTTTTT
>TRBD2|medium-sized|TRBV6-4|TRBJ2-3
CASSHSGQSTDTQYF
TGTGCCAGCAGTCATAGCGGGCAGAGCACAGATACGCAGTATTTT
>-|-|TRBV19|TRBJ1-1
CASSMRGEAFF
TGTGCCAGTAGTATGCGGGGTGAAGCTTTCTTT
>-|-|TRBV15|TRBJ1-4
CATSRDLGSNEKLFF
TGTGCCACCAGCAGAGATCTGGGCAGTAATGAAAAACTGTTTTTT
>-|-|TRBV9|TRBJ2-7
CASSVDVATYEQYF
TGTGCCAGCAGCGTAGATGTAGCCACCTACGAGCAGTACTTC
>-|-|TRBV30|TRBJ1-6
CAWTPSSYNSPLHF
TGTGCCTGGACGCCGAGCTCCTATAATTCACCCCTCCACTTT
>-|-|TRBV4-1|TRBJ1-2
CASSQVGQQGYTF
TGCGCCAGCAGCCAGGTTGGACAGCAAGGCTACACCTTC
>TRBD1|-|TRBV6-1|TRBJ1-2
CASSADRENYGYTF
TGTGCCAGCAGCGCCGACAGGGAGAACTATGGCTACACCTTC
>-|-|TRBV20-1|TRBJ1-3
CSARDAGEYF
TGCAGTGCTAGAGATGCAGGGGAGTATTTT
>-|-|TRBV6-5|TRBJ2-3
CASSRTRGISDTQYF
TGTGCCAGCAGTCGAACCCGGGGGATCTCAGATACGCAGTATTTT
>TRBD1|once|TRBV6-5|TRBJ1-1
CASSFGSGTENTEAFF
TGTGCCAGCAGTTTCGGCTCCGGGACAGAAAACACTGAAGCTTTCTTT
>TRBD2|-|TRBV5-1|TRBJ2-5
CASVRSGEHQETQYF
TGCGCCAGCGTCAGAAGCGGGGAACACCAAGAGACCCAGTACTTC
>TRBD2|-|TRBV27|TRBJ2-1
CASRPGLRSYNEQFF
TGTGCCAGCAGACCGGGACTAAGATCCTACAATGAGCAGTTCTTC
>-|-|TRBV2|TRBJ1-2
CASSERGAGGYTF
TGTGCCAGCAGTGAACGGGGGGCTGGTGGCTACACCTTC
>-|-|TRBV14|TRBJ1-6
CASSTGLLSPLHF
TGTGCCAGCAGCACAGGGCTTCTATCACCCCTCCACTTT
>-|-|TRBV6-1|TRBJ1-5
CASSNRVRDNQPQHF
TGTGCCAGTTCTAATCGGGTGAGGGACAATCAGCCCCAGCATTTT
>-|-|TRBV11-2|TRBJ1-1
CASSLDGLGAFF
TGTGCCAGCAGCTTAGATGGCCTAGGAGCTTTCTTT
>-|-|TRBV5-4|TRBJ1-2
CASSSFRGMDGNYGYTF
TGTGCCAGCAGCTCCTTTAGGGGTATGGATGGAAACTATGGCTACACCTTC
>TRBD2|few|TRBV30|TRBJ2-5
CAWRLSGGETQYF
TGTGCCTGGAGACTAAGCGGGGGCGAGACCCAGTACTTC
>TRBD1|once|TRBV7-2|TRBJ1-2
CASSLDRGHGYTF
TGTGCCAGCAGCTTAGACAGGGGCCATGGCTACACCTTC
>TRBD1|-|TRBV27|TRBJ2-7
CASSRSTGSYSYEQYF
TGTGCCAGCAGCCGATCGACAGGGTCATACTCCTACGAGCAGTACTTC
>-|once|TRBV7-2|TRBJ2-7
CASSANRERGSYEQYF
TGTGCCAGCAGCGCTAACAGGGAACGGGGATCCTACGAGCAGTACTTC
>-|-|TRBV9|TRBJ1-1
CASSVDSGNTEAFF
TGTGCCAGCAGCGTAGATTCAGGGAACACTGAAGCTTTCTTT
>-|-|TRBV27|TRBJ1-1
CASSLTFRDTEAFF
TGTGCCAGCAGTTTAACATTCAGGGACACTGAAGCTTTCTTT
>-|-|TRBV19|TRBJ1-1
CASSMRGTEAFF
TGTGCCAGTAGTATGCGGGGCACTGAAGCTTTCTTT
>TRBD1|-|TRBV5-1|TRBJ1-5
CASSPGQGVHSNQPQHF
TGCGCCAGCAGCCCGGGACAGGGGGTCCATAGCAATCAGCCCCAGCATTTT
>-|-|TRBV7-2|TRBJ2-3
CASSLAPPATSTDTQYF
TGTGCCAGCAGCTTAGCCCCCCCAGCGACTAGCACAGATACGCAGTATTTT